This T cell receptor (beta chain) was obtained from a study of beta chain features in type 1 diabetes. As to this clone: As yet, its antigen is unknown.

Study-wide results and limits: Across all four CD4+ subsets, people with type 1 diabetes showed modestly shorter TCRB CDR3s. The study found that naive, central memory and Treg TCRB repertoires appeared more similar in patients than in healthy donors.

J lost 6 bases, V lost 6 bases, and 11 bases had no gene match. This CDR3 is 18 amino acids long. In germline, CDR1 is MGHRA, CDR2 YSYEKL. The investigators reverse transcribed all of the isolated RNA, so they sequenced expressed TCRB transcripts. Measured with immunoSEQ multiplex PCR; TCRdb has only the in-frame clones, and not every one. The sample includes more than 300,000 clones, around 12% of them seen just once. The TCR sequence derives from a woman under 30 with type 1 diabetes. Sequenced sample: naive CD4+ T cells from blood. The rearrangement uses TRBV4-1 and TRBJ2-2; 15 bases map to TRBD2. The CDR3 nucleotides are TGCGCCAGCAGAAGGACTAGCGGGAGGGCCGGTTGGGCCGGGGAGCTGTTTTTT. Translated, it gives CASRRTSGRAGWAGELFF.